Presented here are 24 T cell receptor beta chains from one specimen sequenced in a study of T cells in Graves' hyperthyroidism and ophthalmopathy. Amplification of TCR beta CDR3 regions was performed using RNA transcripts as template. HTBI primers were used for first-round RT-PCR of the TCR CDR3. One entry per CDR3 protein, called by TCRdb with MiXCR from the multiplex PCR reads. The top ten hold less than 20% of the sample, which has 400,000 to 500,000 distinct CDR3 sequences, around 14% seen once. Sequencing was carried out using blood. These receptors all come from a woman between 18 and 29 years old with Graves' hyperthyroidism.

This clonotype was picked up a small number of times. The rearrangement uses TRBV20-1 and TRBJ2-7, with D possibly TRBD2 on 6 matching bases. CDR1 and CDR2 from the germline V gene are DFQATT and SNEGSKA (reference sequence). The CDR3 covers 15 residues. Trimming took off 5 bases at V and 5 bases at J, with 22 bases between the two ends. The DNA for the CDR3 is TGCAGTGCTCCCCCCAATTCGCGAACTAGCCACGAGCAGTACTTC. Encoded protein: CSAPPNSRTSHEQYF.

On this clonotype itself: It may be a read error: a sequence one base away is much more abundant. The J gene is TRBJ2-1, the V gene TRBV30; no clear D. This CDR3 has 12 amino acids. Looked up from germline, CDR1 is GTSNPN and CDR2 is SVGIG (reference sequence). The CDR3 reads CAWSDQYNEQSF. The CDR3 coding sequence is TGTGCCTGGAGTGACCAATACAATGAGCAGTCCTTC.

Comments on this clonotype: Just one base apart from a much larger clone, this may be a read error. The rearrangement links TRBV20-1 to TRBJ1-1; no clear D. The germline V gene encodes CDR1 DFQATT and CDR2 SNEGSKA (reference sequence). This CDR3 is built from 11 residues. The CDR3 loop reads CSARANTEASF. The CDR3 DNA reads as TGCAGTGCTAGGGCGAACACTGAAGCTTCCTTT.

This clonotype was recorded at least ten times. The gene calls are TRBV19 and TRBJ1-5; maybe TRBD1 (5 bases). V gave up 3 bases and J gave up 0 bases, with 9 bases separating them. The CDR3 is 15 amino acids. CDR1 is LNHDA, CDR2 SQIVND, per germline (reference sequence). CDR3 sequence: CASSITRGSNQPQHF. For the CDR3, the DNA is TGTGCCAGTAGTATTACGAGGGGTAGCAATCAGCCCCAGCATTTT.

This clonotype was seen many times. The CDR3 is CASGLYYEQYV. The CDR3, as DNA: TGTGCCAGCGGCCTCTACTACGAGCAGTACGTC. The chain recombines TRBV28 with TRBJ2-7; no clear D gene. CDR3 size: 11 residues. Trimming shortened V by 8 bases and J by 3 bases, and 8 bases separated the two germline ends. The V gene's germline CDR1 is MDHEN and CDR2 SYDVKM.

This clonotype was found many times. The chain recombines TRBV2 with TRBJ1-4, with TRBD1 as a possible D gene (6 bases). The CDR3 loop spans 13 amino acids. CDR1 is SNHLY, CDR2 FYNNEI, per germline. The V end was cut by 11 bases, the J end by 7 bases, with 17 bases between. The CDR3 DNA sequence: TGTGCCCGAGAGAGGCAGGGGAGTGAAAAACTGTTTTTT. This translates into CARERQGSEKLFF.

On this clonotype: A read error is possible here, since a much larger clone lies one base away. The rearrangement links TRBV30 to TRBJ1-5; no definite D call. The CDR3 spans 13 residues. Germline CDR1 and CDR2: GTSNPN and SVGIG (reference sequence). V shed 3 bases and J shed 2 bases, with 8 bases lying between them. In DNA, the CDR3 is TGTGCCTGGAGAGGTTATGGCAATCAGCCCCAGCATTTT. Protein sequence: CAWRGYGNQPQHF. Combining the CDR3 with reference TRBV30 and TRBJ1-5 gives the whole variable domain SQTIHQWPATLVQPVGSPLSLECTVEGTSNPNLYWYRQAAGRGLQLLFYSVGIGQISSEVPQNLSASRPQDRQFILSSKKLLLSDSGFYLCAWRGYGNQPQHFGDGTRLSIL.

This clonotype has more than one count but fewer than ten. V is TRBV27 and J is TRBJ1-5; possibly TRBD1 for D (6 bases). CDR1 is MNHEY, CDR2 SMNVEV, per germline (reference sequence). The CDR3 covers 15 residues. V lost 3 bases, J lost 2 bases, and 11 bases lay in between. CDR3 amino acids: CASSFMTGRNQPQHF. The CDR3 DNA reads as TGTGCCAGCAGTTTTATGACAGGCCGCAATCAGCCCCAGCATTTT.

The chain joins TRBV30 to TRBJ1-2, with TRBD1 matching 9 bases. Germline V CDR1 and CDR2: GTSNPN, SVGIG (reference sequence). Unmatched junction bases numbered 9, after V lost 5 bases and J lost 2 bases. This CDR3 has 15 residues. The CDR3 sequence: CAWAIGTGINYGYTF. The DNA for the CDR3 is TGTGCCTGGGCCATCGGGACAGGGATAAACTATGGCTACACCTTC.

In its sample, this clonotype was seen many times. The chain employs TRBV24-1 and TRBJ2-3; TRBD2 agrees at 9 bases. CDR1 is KGHDR, CDR2 SFDVKD, per germline. V lost 5 bases and J lost 3; bases outside the gene matches: 11. The CDR3 has 17 amino acids. The CDR3 here is CATSGLAGGPRTDTQYF. CDR3 sequence (DNA): TGTGCCACCAGTGGGCTGGCGGGAGGGCCTCGTACAGATACGCAGTATTTT.

This chain uses TRBV29-1 with TRBJ1-1; a possible D gene is TRBD1 (6 bases). Germline values: CDR1 SQVTM, CDR2 ANQGSEA. This CDR3 contains 17 residues. The V and J ends lost 6 bases and 1 base respectively, with 24 bases between them. Written as DNA, the CDR3 is TGCAGCGTATTGGACGGGGGGCGACGTGCGACGAACACTGAAGCTTTCTTT. Its translation: CSVLDGGRRATNTEAFF.

There are a few counts of this clonotype. V gene TRBV5-4 combines with J gene TRBJ2-6; 9 nucleotides agree with TRBD1. Germline CDR1 and CDR2: SGHNT and YYREEE (reference sequence). The V and J ends lost 4 bases and 0 bases, in that order; junction bases with no gene match: 5. CDR3 length: 17 amino acids. CDR3 protein: CASSTGTGFSGANVLTF. CDR3 nucleotides: TGTGCCAGCAGCACCGGGACAGGGTTCTCTGGGGCCAACGTCCTGACTTTC.

This clonotype came up a few times. The rearrangement uses TRBV12-3 or TRBV12-4 and TRBJ1-5; possible D gene TRBD1, 5 bases. The length of the CDR3 is 15 residues. V was pared by 6 bases and J by 0 bases, with 12 bases between. CDR3 residues: CASSTWDRSNQPQHF. The CDR3 DNA follows: TGTGCCAGCAGCACCTGGGACCGTAGCAATCAGCCCCAGCATTTT.

This clonotype was detected ten times or more. The V call is TRBV28, the J call TRBJ1-5; possibly TRBD1 for D (6 bases). CDR1 is MDHEN and CDR2 is SYDVKM in the germline V gene. The CDR3 length is 16 residues. The V end was cut by 1 base, the J end by 7 bases, with 17 bases between. The CDR3, as DNA: TGTGCCAGCAGTTTATTTGGGGGCCAGGGTGGGCAGCCCCAGCATTTT. Translation: CASSLFGGQGGQPQHF.

This clonotype was recorded many times. The chain joins TRBV3-1 to TRBJ2-3; weak D call: TRBD2 (5 bases). Germline V gene sequence: CDR1 LGHDT, CDR2 YNNKEL (reference sequence). V lost 0 bases to trimming and J lost 6 bases, with 10 bases between them. There are 14 residues in the CDR3. The CDR3 sequence is CASSQDVRGDTQYF. As DNA, the CDR3 is TGTGCCAGCAGCCAAGATGTTCGAGGGGATACGCAGTATTTT.

This clonotype was seen only a few times. V gene TRBV30 combines with J gene TRBJ1-1; 7 nucleotides agree with TRBD1. Germline V gene data show CDR1 as GTSNPN and CDR2 as SVGIG (reference sequence). The CDR3 is 14 amino acids. V was pared by 2 bases and J by 6 bases, with 9 bases of the junction left unmatched. The CDR3 region is CAWSQGGGFSEAFF. CDR3 in DNA: TGTGCCTGGAGTCAGGGGGGGGGGTTTTCTGAAGCTTTCTTT.

This clonotype occurred many times. This chain uses TRBV10-3 with TRBJ2-2; TRBD1 matches 9 bases. The CDR3 runs 15 residues. The germline CDR1 and CDR2 sequences are ENHRY and SYGVKD. V shed 6 bases, J shed 5 bases, and the junction held 7 bases outside the gene matches. The CDR3 here is CAIRKDRGWTGELFF. DNA for the CDR3: TGTGCCATCAGGAAAGACAGGGGGTGGACCGGGGAGCTGTTTTTT.

This clonotype has at least ten counts. V gene TRBV7-8 combines with J gene TRBJ2-5; 8 nucleotides align to TRBD2. The CDR3 contains 16 residues. Trimming took 5 bases from V and 4 from J; bases not matched to a gene: 12. Germline-derived CDR1 and CDR2 are SGHVS and FQNEAQ. In DNA form, the CDR3 reads TGTGCCAGCAGCAAGCCGGGACTAGTTTATTCAGAGACCCAGTACTTC. This sequence encodes CASSKPGLVYSETQYF.

This clonotype has only a few counts. The chain links TRBV6-1 to TRBJ2-7; D unresolved. Per the germline V gene, CDR1 is MNHNS and CDR2 is SASEGT. The V and J ends lost 2 bases and 3 bases respectively, with 11 bases between them. The CDR3 has 14 amino acids. CDR3 loop: CASSEMRTFYEQYF. The CDR3 DNA follows: TGTGCCAGCAGTGAAATGCGCACCTTCTACGAGCAGTACTTC.

This clonotype has just a few counts. The rearrangement links TRBV5-1 to TRBJ1-1; 8 positions match TRBD1. The CDR3 spans 14 residues. The V segment lost 4 bases and the J segment 5 bases; nucleotides outside the gene matches: 7. The V gene's germline CDR1 is SGHRS and CDR2 YFSETQ. In nucleotides, the CDR3 is TGCGCCAGCAGCCCCGGACAGGGTTCGACTGAAGCTTTCTTT. Amino acid sequence: CASSPGQGSTEAFF.

This clonotype has at least ten counts. The chain combines TRBV28 with TRBJ2-7; 14 bases line up with TRBD2. Germline-derived CDR1 and CDR2 are MDHEN and SYDVKM. Losses at the gene ends were 7 bases for V and 3 bases for J; bases not matched to a gene: 8. The CDR3 is made up of 16 amino acids. The DNA of the CDR3 is TGTGCCAGCAAACCCGGGACTAGCGGGAGAAGCTACGAGCAGTACTTC. Its translation is CASKPGTSGRSYEQYF.

This clonotype was counted at least ten times. The genes are TRBV12-3 or TRBV12-4 and TRBJ2-3, with 13 bases matching TRBD2. This CDR3 has 16 residues. The ends lost 7 bases at V and 11 bases at J; junction bases unmatched: 15. The CDR3 DNA follows: TGTGCCAGCACTTTGGGGACTAGCGGGGCCCAGGGGAAGCAGTATTTT. Amino acids: CASTLGTSGAQGKQYF.

The chain has TRBV7-2 and TRBJ2-5, with 15 positions matching TRBD2. J was trimmed by 1 base and V by 6 bases; bases with no gene match: 3. CDR3 size: 16 residues. Germline V gene lookup returns CDR1 SGHTA and CDR2 FQGNSA. CDR3 protein: CASSPGLAGGQETQYF. CDR3 bases: TGTGCCAGCAGTCCGGGACTAGCGGGAGGCCAAGAGACCCAGTACTTC.

The chain is built from TRBV30 and TRBJ1-5; D ambiguous. The V gene lost 7 bases and the J gene lost 5 bases, with 12 bases spanning the gap. The CDR3 sequence is 12 residues long. In germline, CDR1 is GTSNPN, CDR2 SVGIG (reference sequence). The CDR3 coding sequence is TGTGCCTCCGGAGAGAGGGATCAGCCCCAGCATTTT. This sequence encodes CASGERDQPQHF.